This T cell receptor (beta chain) was captured by sequencing in a study of T-cell reconstitution after alpha-beta-depleted transplantation in children. Preparing the TCRbeta library involved the use of unique molecular identifiers. TCRdb re-analysed the PCR reads in MiXCR, keeping a single row per CDR3 protein. The sample yields some 290,000 distinct CDR3 sequences, more than 9% seen once. Trimming took off 6 bases at V and 4 bases at J, with 13 bases between the two ends. The CDR3 runs 13 residues. Germline CDR1 is ENHRY and CDR2 is SYGVKD. The sequences come from PBMCs from the stem cell graft donor, collected from the stem cell graft. The V gene is TRBV10-3, the J gene TRBJ2-7; the D is unclear. This TCR was sampled from a human donor who donated a stem cell graft to a child with SCID. CDR3 DNA: TGTGCCATCAGATTGTCAGGCGATTACGAGCAGTACTTC. Protein: CAIRLSGDYEQYF.